This section outlines one T cell receptor (beta chain) sequence together with its context. The sample belongs to a study of blood T cell repertoires in COVID-19. V was shortened by 6 bases and J by 2 bases, with 10 bases between the two germline ends. From germline, CDR1 is LNHDA and CDR2 SQIVND (reference sequence). The CDR3 spans 13 residues. Libraries were prepared by immunoSEQ multiplex PCR; TCRdb keeps only in-frame clonotypes and omits some of them. The sample includes about 190,000 clones, around 84% of them seen just once. The source of this sequence is a human donor in a cohort sampled during active COVID-19. The specimen was peripheral blood. The gene calls are TRBV19 and TRBJ2-5; tentative D call: TRBD1 (5 bases). CDR3 sequence (DNA): TGTGCCAGTAGCCTGGGGCAACAAGAGACCCAGTACTTC. Translation gives CASSLGQQETQYF.